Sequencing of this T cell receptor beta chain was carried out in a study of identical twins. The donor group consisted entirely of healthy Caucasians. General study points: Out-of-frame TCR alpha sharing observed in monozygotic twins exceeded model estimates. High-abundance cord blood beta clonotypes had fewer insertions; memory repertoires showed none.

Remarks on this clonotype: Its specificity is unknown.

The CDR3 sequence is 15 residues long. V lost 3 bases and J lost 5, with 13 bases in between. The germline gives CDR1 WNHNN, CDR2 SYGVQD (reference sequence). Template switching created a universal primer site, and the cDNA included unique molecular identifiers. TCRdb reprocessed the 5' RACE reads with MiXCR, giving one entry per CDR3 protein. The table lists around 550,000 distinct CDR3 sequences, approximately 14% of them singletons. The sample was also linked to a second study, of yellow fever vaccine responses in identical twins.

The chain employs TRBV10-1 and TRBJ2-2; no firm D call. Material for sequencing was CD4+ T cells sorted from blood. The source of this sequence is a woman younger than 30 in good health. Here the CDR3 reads CASSDPAGRTGELFF. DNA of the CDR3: TGCGCCAGCAGTGATCCTGCCGGGCGGACCGGGGAGCTGTTTTTT.